This TCR beta chain was found in a study of blood T cell repertoires in COVID-19. Study processing details: Counts of nucleated cells, estimated from reference gene primer amplification, were obtained. The table came from immunoSEQ multiplex PCR; TCRdb's copy has only in-frame clones and leaves some out. The V and J calls and the clone size are those of that table, but D and trimming were determined from the DNA. The repertoire holds roughly 45,000 clones, with over 75% as singletons. J was trimmed by 7 bases and V by 6 bases; bases with no gene match: 11. The CDR3 is 15 amino acids. Germline V gene lookup returns CDR1 SGHAT and CDR2 FQNNGV.

V and J are TRBV11-2 and TRBJ1-4; 7 bases are shared with TRBD1. This clonotype originated in a woman at least 80 years old with COVID-19, enrolled during active disease. The sequenced sample was peripheral blood. CDR3 amino acids: CASRRTGPGGEKLFF. The CDR3 DNA reads as TGTGCCAGCAGACGTACAGGGCCAGGGGGTGAAAAACTGTTTTTT.